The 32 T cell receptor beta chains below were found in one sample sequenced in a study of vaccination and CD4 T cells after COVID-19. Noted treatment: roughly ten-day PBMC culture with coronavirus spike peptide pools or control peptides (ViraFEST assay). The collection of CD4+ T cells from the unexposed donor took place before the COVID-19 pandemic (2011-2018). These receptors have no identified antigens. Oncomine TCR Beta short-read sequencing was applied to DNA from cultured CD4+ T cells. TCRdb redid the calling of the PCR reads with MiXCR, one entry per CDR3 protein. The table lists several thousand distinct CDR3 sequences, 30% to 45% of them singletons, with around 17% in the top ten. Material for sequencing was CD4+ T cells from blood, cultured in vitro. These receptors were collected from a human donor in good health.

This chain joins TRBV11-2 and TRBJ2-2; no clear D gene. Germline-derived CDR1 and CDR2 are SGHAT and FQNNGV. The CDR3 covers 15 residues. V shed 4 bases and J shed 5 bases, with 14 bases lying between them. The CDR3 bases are TGTGCCAGCAGCTCCCCCCCTCTACGAACCGGGGAGCTGTTTTTT. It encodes CASSSPPLRTGELFF.

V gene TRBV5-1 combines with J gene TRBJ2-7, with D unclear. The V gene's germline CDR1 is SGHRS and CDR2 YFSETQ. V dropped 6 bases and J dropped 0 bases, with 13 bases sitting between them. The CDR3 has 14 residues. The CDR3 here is CASTADANSYEQYF. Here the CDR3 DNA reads TGCGCCAGCACCGCGGACGCAAACTCCTACGAGCAGTACTTC.

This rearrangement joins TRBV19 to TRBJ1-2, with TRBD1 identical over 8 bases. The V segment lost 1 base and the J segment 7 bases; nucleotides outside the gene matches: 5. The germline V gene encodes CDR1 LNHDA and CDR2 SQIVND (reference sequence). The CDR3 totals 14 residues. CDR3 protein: CASSIGAGGRGYTF. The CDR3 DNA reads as TGTGCCAGTAGTATAGGCGCAGGGGGCCGTGGCTACACCTTC.

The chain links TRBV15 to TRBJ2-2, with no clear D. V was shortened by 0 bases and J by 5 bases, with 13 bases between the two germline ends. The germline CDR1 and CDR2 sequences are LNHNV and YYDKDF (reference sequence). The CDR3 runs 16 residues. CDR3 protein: CATSRDLGVGTGELFF. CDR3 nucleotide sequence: TGTGCCACCAGCAGAGATCTTGGGGTAGGGACCGGGGAGCTGTTTTTT.

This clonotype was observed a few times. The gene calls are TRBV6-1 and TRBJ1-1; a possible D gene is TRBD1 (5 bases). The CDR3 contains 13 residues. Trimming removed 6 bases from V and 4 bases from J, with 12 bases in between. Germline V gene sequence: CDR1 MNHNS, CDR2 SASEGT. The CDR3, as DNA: TGTGCCAGCAGGCAACCGAGGGGCACTGAAGCTTTCTTT. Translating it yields CASRQPRGTEAFF.

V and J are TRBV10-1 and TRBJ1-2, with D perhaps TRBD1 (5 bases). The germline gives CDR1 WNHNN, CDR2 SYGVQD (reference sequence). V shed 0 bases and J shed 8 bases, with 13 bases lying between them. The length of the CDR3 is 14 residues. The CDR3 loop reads CASSESGDPGGYTF. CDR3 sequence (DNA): TGCGCCAGCAGTGAGTCGGGGGACCCCGGCGGCTACACCTTC.

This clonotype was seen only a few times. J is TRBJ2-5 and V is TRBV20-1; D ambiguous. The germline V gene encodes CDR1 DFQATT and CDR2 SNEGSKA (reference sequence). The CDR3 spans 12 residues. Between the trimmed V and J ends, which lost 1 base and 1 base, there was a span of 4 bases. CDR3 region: CSARAVQETQYF. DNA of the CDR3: TGCAGTGCTAGAGCTGTCCAAGAGACCCAGTACTTC.

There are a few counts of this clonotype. The CDR3 loop reads CASSQDRGKNSPLHF. CDR3 sequence (DNA): TGTGCCAGCAGTCAAGACAGGGGAAAGAACTCACCCCTCCACTTT. This chain connects TRBV6-1 to TRBJ1-6, with 8 bases lining up with TRBD1. Germline CDR1 MNHNS, CDR2 SASEGT. J was trimmed by 10 bases and V by 5 bases; bases with no gene match: 10. This CDR3 is 15 amino acids long.

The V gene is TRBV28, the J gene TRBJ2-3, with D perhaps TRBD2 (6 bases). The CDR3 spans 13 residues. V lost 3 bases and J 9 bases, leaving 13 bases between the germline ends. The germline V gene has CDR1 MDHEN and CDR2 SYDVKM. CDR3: CASSFYGGVTQYF. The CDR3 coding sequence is TGTGCCAGCAGTTTCTATGGAGGGGTGACGCAGTATTTT.

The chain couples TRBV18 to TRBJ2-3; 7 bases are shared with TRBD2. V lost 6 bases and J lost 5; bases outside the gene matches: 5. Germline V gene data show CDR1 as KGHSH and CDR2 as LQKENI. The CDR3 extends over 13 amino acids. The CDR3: CASSDGRQDTQYF. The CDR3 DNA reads TGTGCCAGCTCCGACGGGAGGCAAGATACGCAGTATTTT. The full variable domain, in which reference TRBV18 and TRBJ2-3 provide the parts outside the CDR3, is NAGVMQNPRHLVRRRGQEARLRCSPMKGHSHVYWYRQLPEEGLKFMVYLQKENIIDESGMPKERFSAEFPKEGPSILRIQQVVRGDSAAYFCASSDGRQDTQYFGPGTRLTVL.

The DNA of the CDR3 is TGCAGTGCTAGCGAACGACAGTCTAACTATGGCTACACCTTC. It translates to CSASERQSNYGYTF. The genes are TRBV20-1 and TRBJ1-2; the D gene is possibly TRBD1 (5 bases). V gave up 3 bases and J gave up 0 bases, with 11 bases separating them. Germline V gives CDR1 DFQATT, CDR2 SNEGSKA (reference sequence). CDR3 length: 14 residues.

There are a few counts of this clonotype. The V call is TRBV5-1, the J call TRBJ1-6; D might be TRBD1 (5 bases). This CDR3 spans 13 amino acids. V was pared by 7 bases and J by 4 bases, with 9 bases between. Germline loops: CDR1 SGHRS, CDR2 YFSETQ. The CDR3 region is CASFQGYNSPLHF. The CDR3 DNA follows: TGCGCCAGCTTTCAGGGTTATAATTCACCCCTCCACTTT. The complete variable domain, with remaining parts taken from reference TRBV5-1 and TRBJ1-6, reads KAGVTQTPRYLIKTRGQQVTLSCSPISGHRSVSWYQQTPGQGLQFLFEYFSETQRNKGNFPGRFSGRQFSNSRSEMNVSTLELGDSALYLCASFQGYNSPLHFGNGTRLTVT.

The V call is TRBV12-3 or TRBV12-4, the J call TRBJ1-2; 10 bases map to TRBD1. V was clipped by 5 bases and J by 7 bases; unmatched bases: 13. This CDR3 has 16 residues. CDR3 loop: CASSAARQGAEAGYTF. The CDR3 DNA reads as TGTGCCAGCAGTGCCGCAAGACAGGGGGCCGAAGCTGGCTACACCTTC.

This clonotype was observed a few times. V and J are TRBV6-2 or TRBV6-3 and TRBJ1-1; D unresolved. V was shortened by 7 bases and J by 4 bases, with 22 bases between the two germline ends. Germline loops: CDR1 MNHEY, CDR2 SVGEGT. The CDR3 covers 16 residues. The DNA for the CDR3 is TGTGCCAGCACCCTAGGGAGGGCCCTTGATCGCACTGAAGCTTTCTTT. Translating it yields CASTLGRALDRTEAFF.

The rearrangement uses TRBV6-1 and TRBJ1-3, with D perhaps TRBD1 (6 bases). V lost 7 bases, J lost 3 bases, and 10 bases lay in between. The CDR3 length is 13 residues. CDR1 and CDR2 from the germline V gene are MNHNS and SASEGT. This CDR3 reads CASTQGLGNTIYF. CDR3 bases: TGTGCCAGCACCCAGGGGCTTGGAAACACCATATATTTT.

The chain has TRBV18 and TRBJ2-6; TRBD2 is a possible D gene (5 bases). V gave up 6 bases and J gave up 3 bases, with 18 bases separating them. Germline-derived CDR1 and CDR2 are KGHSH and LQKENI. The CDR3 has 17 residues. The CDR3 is CASSATRGLIGANVLTF. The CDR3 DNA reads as TGTGCCAGCTCCGCGACACGTGGACTTATTGGGGCCAACGTCCTGACTTTC.

The CDR3: CASRAILALEQFF. The CDR3 DNA is TGTGCCAGCAGAGCCATCCTAGCGCTTGAGCAGTTCTTC. The gene calls are TRBV12-3 or TRBV12-4 and TRBJ2-1; D possibly corresponds to TRBD2 (6 bases). The CDR3 length is 13 residues. Trimming shortened V by 6 bases and J by 9 bases, and 15 bases separated the two germline ends.

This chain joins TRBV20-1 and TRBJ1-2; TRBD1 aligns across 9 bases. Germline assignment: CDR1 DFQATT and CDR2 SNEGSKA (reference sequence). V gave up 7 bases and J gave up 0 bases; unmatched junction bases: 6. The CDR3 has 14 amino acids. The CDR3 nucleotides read TGCAGTGGGCAGGACAGGGGAGCTAACTATGGCTACACCTTC. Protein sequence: CSGQDRGANYGYTF.

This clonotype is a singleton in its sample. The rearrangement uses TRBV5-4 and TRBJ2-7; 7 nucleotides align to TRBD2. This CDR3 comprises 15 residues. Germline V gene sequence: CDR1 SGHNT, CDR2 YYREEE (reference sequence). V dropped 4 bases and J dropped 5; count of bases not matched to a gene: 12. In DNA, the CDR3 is TGTGCCAGCAGCGCCGTCGGGGCGGGAGTAGACGAGCAGTACTTC. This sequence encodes CASSAVGAGVDEQYF.

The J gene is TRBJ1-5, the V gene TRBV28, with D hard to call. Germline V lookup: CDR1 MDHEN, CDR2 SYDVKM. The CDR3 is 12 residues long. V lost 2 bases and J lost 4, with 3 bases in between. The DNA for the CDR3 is TGTGCCAGCAGTTTAGCTAATCAGCCCCAGCATTTT. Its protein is CASSLANQPQHF. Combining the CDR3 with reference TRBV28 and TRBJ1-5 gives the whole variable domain DVKVTQSSRYLVKRTGEKVFLECVQDMDHENMFWYRQDPGLGLRLIYFSYDVKMKEKGDIPEGYSVSREKKERFSLILESASTNQTSMYLCASSLANQPQHFGDGTRLSIL.

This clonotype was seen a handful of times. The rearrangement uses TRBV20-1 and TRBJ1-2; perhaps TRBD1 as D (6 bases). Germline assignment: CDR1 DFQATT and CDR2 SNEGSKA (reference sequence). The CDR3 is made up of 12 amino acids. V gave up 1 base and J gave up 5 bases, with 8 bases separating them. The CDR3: CSARGTAYGYTF. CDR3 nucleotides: TGCAGTGCTAGAGGGACAGCATATGGCTACACCTTC.

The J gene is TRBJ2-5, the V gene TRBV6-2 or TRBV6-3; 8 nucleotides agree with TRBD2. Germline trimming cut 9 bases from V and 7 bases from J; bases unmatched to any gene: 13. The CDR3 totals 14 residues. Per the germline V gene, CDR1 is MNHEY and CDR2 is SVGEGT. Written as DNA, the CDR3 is TGTGCCAGTCGTAGCGGGGTGTCCCAGGTGACCCAGTACTTC. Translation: CASRSGVSQVTQYF.

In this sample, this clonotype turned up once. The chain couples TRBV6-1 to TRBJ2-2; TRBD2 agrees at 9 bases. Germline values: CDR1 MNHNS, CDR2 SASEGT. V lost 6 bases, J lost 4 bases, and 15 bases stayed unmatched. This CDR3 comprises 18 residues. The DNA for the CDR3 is TGTGCCAGCAGCCACAGTGCAGCCCGAGCGGGAGGCACCGGGGAGCTGTTTTTT. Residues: CASSHSAARAGGTGELFF.

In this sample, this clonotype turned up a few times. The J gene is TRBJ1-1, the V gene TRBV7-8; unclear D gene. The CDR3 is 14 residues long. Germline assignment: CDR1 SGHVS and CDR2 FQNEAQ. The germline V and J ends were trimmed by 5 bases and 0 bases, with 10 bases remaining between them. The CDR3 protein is CASSLDVVNTEAFF. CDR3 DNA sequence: TGTGCCAGCAGCCTTGACGTCGTGAACACTGAAGCTTTCTTT.

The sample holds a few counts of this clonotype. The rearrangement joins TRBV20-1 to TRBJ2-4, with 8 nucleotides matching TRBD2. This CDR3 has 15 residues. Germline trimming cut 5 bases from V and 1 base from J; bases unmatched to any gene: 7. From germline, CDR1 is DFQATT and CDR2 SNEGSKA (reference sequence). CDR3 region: CSAPSRGGAKNIQYF. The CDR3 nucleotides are TGCAGTGCTCCGTCCCGGGGGGGGGCCAAAAACATTCAGTACTTC.

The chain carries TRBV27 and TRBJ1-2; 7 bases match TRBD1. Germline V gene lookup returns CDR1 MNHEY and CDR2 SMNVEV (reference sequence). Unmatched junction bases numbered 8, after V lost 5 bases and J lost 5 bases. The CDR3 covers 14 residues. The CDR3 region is CASSRDSFGYGYTF. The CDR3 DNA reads TGTGCCAGCAGTAGGGACAGTTTTGGTTATGGCTACACCTTC.

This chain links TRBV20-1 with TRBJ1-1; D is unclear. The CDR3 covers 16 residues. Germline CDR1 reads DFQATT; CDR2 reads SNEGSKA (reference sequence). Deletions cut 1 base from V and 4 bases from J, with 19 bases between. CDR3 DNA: TGCAGTGCTAGAGGGGGTGGGTCCCTACGGGGCACTGAAGCTTTCTTT. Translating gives CSARGGGSLRGTEAFF.

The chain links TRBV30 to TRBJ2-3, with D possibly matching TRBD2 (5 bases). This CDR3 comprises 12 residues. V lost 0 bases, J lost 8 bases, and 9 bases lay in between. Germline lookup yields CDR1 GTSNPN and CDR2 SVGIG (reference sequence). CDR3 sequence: CAWSVGTSTQYF. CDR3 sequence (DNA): TGTGCCTGGAGTGTAGGTACTAGTACGCAGTATTTT.

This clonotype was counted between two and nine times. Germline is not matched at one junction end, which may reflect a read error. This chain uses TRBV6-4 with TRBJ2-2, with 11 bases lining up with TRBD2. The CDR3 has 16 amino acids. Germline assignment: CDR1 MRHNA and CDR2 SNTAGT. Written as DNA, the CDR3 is TGTGCCACCAGTAGGGTGGGGACTAGCGGTACCGGGGAGCTGTTTTTT. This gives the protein CATSRVGTSGTGELFF.

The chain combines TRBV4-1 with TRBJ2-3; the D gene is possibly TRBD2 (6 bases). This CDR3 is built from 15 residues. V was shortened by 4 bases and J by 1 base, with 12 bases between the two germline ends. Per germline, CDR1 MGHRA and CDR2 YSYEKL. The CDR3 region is CASSPLGTRTDTQYF. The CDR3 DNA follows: TGCGCCAGCAGCCCACTAGGGACTCGCACAGATACGCAGTATTTT.

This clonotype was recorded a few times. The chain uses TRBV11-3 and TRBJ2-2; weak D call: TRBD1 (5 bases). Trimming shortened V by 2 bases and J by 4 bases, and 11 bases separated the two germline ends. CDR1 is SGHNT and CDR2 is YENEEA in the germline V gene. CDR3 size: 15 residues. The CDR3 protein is CASSLTPGATGELFF. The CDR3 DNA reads TGTGCCAGCAGCTTAACCCCTGGGGCCACCGGGGAGCTGTTTTTT. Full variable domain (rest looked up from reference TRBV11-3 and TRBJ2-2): EAGVVQSPRYKIIEKKQPVAFWCNPISGHNTLYWYLQNLGQGPELLIRYENEEAVDDSQLPKDRFSAERLKGVDSTLKIQPAELGDSAVYLCASSLTPGATGELFFGEGSRLTVL.

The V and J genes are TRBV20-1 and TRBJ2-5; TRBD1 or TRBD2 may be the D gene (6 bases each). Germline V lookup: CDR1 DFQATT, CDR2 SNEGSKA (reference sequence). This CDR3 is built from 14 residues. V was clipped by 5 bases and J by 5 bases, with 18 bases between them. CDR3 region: CSAGVRGAGETQYF. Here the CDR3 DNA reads TGCAGTGCTGGTGTGAGGGGGGCGGGGGAGACCCAGTACTTC.